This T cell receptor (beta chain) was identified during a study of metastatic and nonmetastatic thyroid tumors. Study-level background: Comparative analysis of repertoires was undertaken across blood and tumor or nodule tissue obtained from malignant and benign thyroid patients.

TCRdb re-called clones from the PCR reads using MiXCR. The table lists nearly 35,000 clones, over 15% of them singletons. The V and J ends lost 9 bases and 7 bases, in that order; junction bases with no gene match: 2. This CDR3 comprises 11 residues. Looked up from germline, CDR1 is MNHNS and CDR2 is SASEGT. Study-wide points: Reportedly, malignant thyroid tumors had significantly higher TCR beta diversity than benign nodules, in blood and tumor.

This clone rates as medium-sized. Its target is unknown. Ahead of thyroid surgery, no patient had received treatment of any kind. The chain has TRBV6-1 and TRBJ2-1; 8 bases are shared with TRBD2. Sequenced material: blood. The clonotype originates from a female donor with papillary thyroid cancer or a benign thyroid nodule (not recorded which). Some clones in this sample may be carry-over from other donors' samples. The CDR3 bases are TGTGCCAGGGTAGCGGGGAATGAGCAGTTCTTC. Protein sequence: CARVAGNEQFF.